This T cell receptor beta chain emerged from a study of blood T cell repertoires in COVID-19 (dated by TCRdb to the early 2020s). With regard to the full study: Samples from collaborators originated in the United States, Italy and Spain and spanned both the acute and convalescent phases of COVID-19. The dataset comprised deeply sampled blood TCRbeta repertoires from subjects exposed to, actively infected with, or recovered from COVID-19. The repertoires were made available in a free public database intended to serve as a resource for research on the immune response to SARS-CoV-2. A de-identified subject ID, COVID-19 status, age in years and sex were almost always included in the sample metadata. HLA class I and class II types, where available, came from metadata supplied by the sample provider rather than from assay-based typing. The material from the prospective study consisted of cDNA or gDNA derived from T cells, B-cell-depleted T cells, or PBMCs. The samples were drawn from the first 160 participants of the ongoing ImmuneRACE study and from 950 to 1,500 subjects provided by 6 global collaborators.

The immunoSEQ Assay, a bias-controlled multiplex PCR, was used to amplify TCRbeta CDR3 regions from genomic DNA. For the original study's pipeline: The number of nucleated cells in each sample was estimated by amplification of reference gene primers within the assay. To quantify the absolute abundance of each unique TCRbeta CDR3 rearrangement, sequence reads were collapsed and filtered. For each sample, productive Simpson clonality was calculated as the square root of Simpson's diversity index over productive rearrangements. TCRdb's version of the immuneACCESS table is confined to in-frame rearrangements and falls short of the full clone set. An unresolved V gene accounts for under half of the shortfall where checked; the remainder is of unknown origin. From that table come the V and J calls and clone size; the DNA was used to work out D and trimming. Within this sample are roughly 250,000 clones, with nearly 85% of them counted one time only. Around 7.8% of the sample lies in the top ten.

The trim is 0 bases for V and 0 bases for J, with a gap of 14 bases between the germline ends. There are 17 amino acids in the CDR3, from cysteine to phenylalanine inclusive. The DNA shown is the 51-base CDR3, in frame from base 1. Reading the germline V gene gives CDR1 MNHEY and CDR2 SVGEGT. Each collaborating institution followed its own protocols to collect whole blood in K2EDTA tubes. For TCRbeta analysis, collaborators shipped samples in one of three forms: frozen whole blood, isolated PBMCs, or DNA extracted from either of those sample types. Findings and caveats that apply to the study as a whole: The amount of clinical and demographic metadata varied by source and participant and was provided uncurated.

Comments on this clone: Its antigen is still unknown. One base away there is no much larger clone; base qualities are not given.

Sequencing was done on a sample of peripheral blood. The chain joins TRBV6-2 or TRBV6-3 to TRBJ1-1, with the D gene call left open. The TCR comes from a human donor in a cohort sampled during active COVID-19. The CDR3 region has the sequence CASSYSYQASMNTEAFF. Read as DNA, the sequence is TGTGCCAGCAGTTACTCGTATCAGGCCAGTATGAACACTGAAGCTTTCTTT.